Below, 18 T cell receptor beta chains from the same sample are listed, as sequenced in a study of blood T cell repertoires in COVID-19 (dated by TCRdb to about 2020). The library came from the immunoSEQ multiplex PCR assay. In its TCRdb copy, this immuneACCESS table keeps in-frame sequences only and misses some clones. Where compared with another copy, unresolved V genes explain less than half of these, and the others have no known cause. Here the sample has approximately 150,000 clones; 82% occur a single time. Almost 8.5% of the sample is in the top ten clones. Sequencing was done on a sample of peripheral blood. These receptors were taken from a woman in her seventies with acute or convalescent COVID-19.

As for this clone: Within the sample, other DNA sequences also encode this same CDR3. V usage is TRBV7-3 and J usage is TRBJ1-1; weak D call: TRBD1 (5 bases). Germline lookup yields CDR1 SGHTA and CDR2 FQGTGA. Trimming removed 5 bases at V and 2 bases at J, with 18 bases between. The CDR3 is made up of 16 amino acids. Here the CDR3 reads CASSPLGGALNTEAFF. For the CDR3, the DNA is TGTGCCAGCAGCCCCCTTGGAGGGGCCCTAAACACTGAAGCTTTCTTT.

This rearrangement joins TRBV6-5 to TRBJ1-6; D might be TRBD1 (6 bases). The V gene's germline CDR1 is MNHEY and CDR2 SVGAGI. There are 16 residues in the CDR3. V shed 0 bases and J shed 10 bases, with 16 bases lying between them. The DNA for the CDR3 is TGTGCCAGCAGTTACTCGACGGCAGGGGCCGTCTCACCCCTCCACTTT. This encodes CASSYSTAGAVSPLHF.

The chain recombines TRBV6-5 with TRBJ2-7; 7 bases line up with TRBD2. V shed 6 bases and J 0 bases; nucleotides not matched to a gene: 2. Looked up from germline, CDR1 is MNHEY and CDR2 is SVGAGI. CDR3 length: 13 residues. This chain's CDR3 is CASSLAASYEQYF. The CDR3 DNA reads TGTGCCAGCAGCCTAGCGGCCTCCTACGAGCAGTACTTC.

This chain links TRBV4-2 with TRBJ2-1; TRBD1 might be the D (6 bases). The CDR3 length is 13 residues. The germline CDR1 and CDR2 sequences are LGHNA and YNFKEQ. Trimming shortened V by 1 base and J by 7 bases, and 8 bases separated the two germline ends. The CDR3 reads CASSQAGENEQFF. The CDR3 DNA reads TGTGCCAGCAGCCAAGCAGGGGAGAATGAGCAGTTCTTC.

This clone has at least ten counts. This chain joins TRBV6-5 and TRBJ1-5, with a tentative D call TRBD1 (5 bases). Trimming cost V 0 bases and J 2 bases, with 8 bases left between them. Per the germline V gene, CDR1 is MNHEY and CDR2 is SVGAGI. The CDR3 has 15 residues. The CDR3 here is CASSYSIGGNQPQHF. The CDR3 DNA sequence: TGTGCCAGCAGTTACTCGATAGGGGGCAATCAGCCCCAGCATTTT.

The V gene is TRBV19, the J gene TRBJ2-7, with D possibly being TRBD1 (6 bases). Between the trimmed V and J ends, which lost 1 base and 3 bases, there was a span of 10 bases. CDR3 length: 14 residues. Germline assignment: CDR1 LNHDA and CDR2 SQIVND (reference sequence). The chain's CDR3 is CASSIASDSYEQYF. The CDR3, as DNA: TGTGCCAGTAGTATAGCCTCGGACAGCTACGAGCAGTACTTC. The variable domain in full, completed from reference TRBV19 and TRBJ2-7, reads DGGITQSPKYLFRKEGQNVTLSCEQNLNHDAMYWYRQDPGQGLRLIYYSQIVNDFQKGDIAEGYSVSREKKESFPLTVTSAQKNPTAFYLCASSIASDSYEQYFGPGTRLTVT.

The CDR3 nucleotides read TGTGCCATCAGTCCTAGGCCAGCCTACGAGCAGTACTTC. It is translated as CAISPRPAYEQYF. V and J are TRBV10-3 and TRBJ2-7; no reliable D call. The V gene lost 5 bases and the J gene lost 2 bases, with 10 bases spanning the gap. CDR1 is ENHRY, CDR2 SYGVKD, per germline. The CDR3 sequence is 13 residues long.

This clone appeared a single time. CDR3 sequence: CASSQGQGQGKLFF. Here the CDR3 DNA reads TGCGCCAGCAGCCAAGGACAGGGGCAAGGTAAACTGTTTTTT. The chain employs TRBV5-1 and TRBJ1-4; TRBD1 aligns across 9 bases. Per the germline V gene, CDR1 is SGHRS and CDR2 is YFSETQ. This CDR3 region has 14 residues. J gave up 11 bases and V 4 bases, and 9 bases lay outside the gene matches. Complete variable domain (other parts from reference TRBV5-1 and TRBJ1-4): KAGVTQTPRYLIKTRGQQVTLSCSPISGHRSVSWYQQTPGQGLQFLFEYFSETQRNKGNFPGRFSGRQFSNSRSEMNVSTLELGDSALYLCASSQGQGQGKLFFGSGTQLSVL.

CDR3 coding DNA: TGTGCCAGTAGTATTTCGTCGTCGGGTCAACCAAACACTGAAGCTTTCTTT. This translates into CASSISSSGQPNTEAFF. This chain connects TRBV19 to TRBJ1-1, with D uncertain. Trimming cost V 3 bases and J 2 bases, with 19 bases left between them. Germline-derived CDR1 and CDR2 are LNHDA and SQIVND (reference sequence). CDR3 size: 17 residues.

This CDR3 reads CASKASGSHGELFF. CDR3 in DNA: TGTGCCAGCAAGGCTAGCGGGAGTCACGGGGAGCTGTTTTTT. V usage is TRBV7-9 and J usage is TRBJ2-2; TRBD2 aligns across 10 bases. The CDR3 loop spans 14 amino acids. The germline V gene has CDR1 SEHNR and CDR2 FQNEAQ (reference sequence). The V gene end was trimmed by 7 bases and the J gene end by 7 bases; junction bases not matched to a gene: 6.

This chain connects TRBV19 to TRBJ1-3; D not certain. With 4 bases removed from V and 4 bases from J, the gap between germline ends came to 17 bases. This CDR3 has 16 residues. Per the germline V gene, CDR1 is LNHDA and CDR2 is SQIVND (reference sequence). The chain's CDR3 is CASSTPGEPGGNTIYF. CDR3 DNA sequence: TGTGCCAGTAGTACCCCGGGAGAACCAGGAGGAAACACCATATATTTT.

The J gene is TRBJ2-1, the V gene TRBV2; 10 bases fit TRBD2. Germline V gene lookup returns CDR1 SNHLY and CDR2 FYNNEI. CDR3 length equals 15 residues. V was clipped by 7 bases and J by 8 bases; unmatched bases: 11. The CDR3: CASNRILAGVDEQFF. As DNA, the CDR3 is TGTGCCAGCAATCGGATTCTAGCGGGAGTAGATGAGCAGTTCTTC.

The chain's CDR3 is CASHRVQFTEAFF. The CDR3, as DNA: TGTGCCAGTCACCGGGTACAATTCACTGAAGCTTTCTTT. The chain couples TRBV6-5 to TRBJ1-1; D unresolved. The CDR3 spans 13 residues. Germline-derived CDR1 and CDR2 are MNHEY and SVGAGI. V was trimmed by 9 bases and J by 4 bases, leaving 15 bases between them.

The rearrangement uses TRBV7-2 and TRBJ2-7, with a weak D call TRBD1 (6 bases). V was pared by 3 bases and J by 2 bases, with 14 bases between. Per the germline V gene, CDR1 is SGHTA and CDR2 is FQGNSA. This CDR3 is 15 amino acids long. CDR3 bases: TGTGCCAGCAGCTTGTACAGGGATCGGCCCTACGAGCAGTACTTC. As protein: CASSLYRDRPYEQYF.

This clone has just a few counts. This chain uses TRBV2 with TRBJ2-2; possible D gene TRBD2, 6 bases. V lost 8 bases and J lost 0, with 10 bases in between. The germline V gene encodes CDR1 SNHLY and CDR2 FYNNEI. The CDR3 covers 14 residues. CDR3 nucleotide sequence: TGTGCCAGCGGCCCGGGAGCGAACACCGGGGAGCTGTTTTTT. It specifies CASGPGANTGELFF.

This clone was found once. V and J are TRBV9 and TRBJ2-1, with 10 bases fitting TRBD2. The CDR3 totals 16 residues. Germline trimming cut 3 bases from V and 3 bases from J; bases unmatched to any gene: 6. The germline gives CDR1 SGDLS, CDR2 YYNGEE. CDR3 region: CASSAGLAGVYNEQFF. In DNA, the CDR3 is TGTGCCAGCAGCGCGGGTCTAGCGGGGGTCTACAATGAGCAGTTCTTC.

This clone was seen a handful of times. The rearrangement joins TRBV7-9 to TRBJ1-3; D unresolved. This CDR3 has 14 residues. The germline V gene encodes CDR1 SEHNR and CDR2 FQNEAQ (reference sequence). V was cut by 2 bases and J by 5 bases, with 10 bases left in between. The CDR3 DNA reads TGTGCCAGCAGCTTACGCAGCGTCAGAAACACCATATATTTT. It specifies CASSLRSVRNTIYF.

The V and J genes are TRBV5-6 and TRBJ1-5; the D gene is possibly TRBD1 (6 bases). CDR1 and CDR2 (germline): SGHDT, YYEEEE. CDR3 size: 15 residues. With 2 bases removed from V and 7 bases from J, the gap between germline ends came to 16 bases. The CDR3: CASSFGAAGVQPQHF. Written as DNA, the CDR3 is TGTGCCAGCAGCTTTGGTGCGGCAGGGGTGCAGCCCCAGCATTTT.